The rows below give T cell receptor beta chains drawn from one sample of a study of tumor-infiltrating lymphocytes in primary liver carcinoma. A single record per CDR3 protein comes from TCRdb applying MiXCR to the multiplex PCR reads. The table records roughly 70,000 distinct CDR3 sequences, approximately 74% of them present only once. The source material was liver tumor tissue from sampling region 4. These receptors were collected from a man in his forties with primary liver carcinoma and hepatitis B virus infection. The CDR3 runs from the conserved cysteine through the conserved F or W. A D gene is named only where the DNA matches it firmly. Clone sizes are given selectively: once, few, many, or a class where the clone is expanded.

d_call: TRBD1
clone_size: -
j_call: TRBJ1-1
v_call: TRBV6-5
cdr3_aa: CASSKLQGARAEAFF
cdr3_nt: TGTGCCAGCAGTAAGTTACAGGGGGCGAGGGCAGAGGCTTTCTTT

d_call: -
clone_size: many
j_call: TRBJ2-7
v_call: TRBV5-5
cdr3_aa: CASSLADLRTYEQYF
cdr3_nt: TGTGCCAGCAGCTTGGCCGATTTGAGAACCTACGAGCAGTACTTC

d_call: -
clone_size: -
j_call: TRBJ2-7
v_call: TRBV6-2/TRBV6-3
cdr3_aa: CASNIGNVYEQYF
cdr3_nt: TGTGCCAGCAACATCGGGAACGTATACGAGCAGTACTTC

d_call: -
clone_size: few
j_call: TRBJ2-1
v_call: TRBV29-1
cdr3_aa: CSVQQGVNEQFF
cdr3_nt: TGCAGCGTCCAACAGGGAGTCAATGAGCAGTTCTTC

d_call: TRBD1
clone_size: -
j_call: TRBJ1-2
v_call: TRBV4-1
cdr3_aa: CASSRDRNYGYTF
cdr3_nt: TGCGCCAGCAGCCGGGACAGGAACTATGGCTACACCTTC

d_call: TRBD2
clone_size: -
j_call: TRBJ2-1
v_call: TRBV29-1
cdr3_aa: CNGGTSGFNEQFF
cdr3_nt: TGCAACGGGGGAACTAGCGGCTTCAATGAGCAGTTCTTC

d_call: -
clone_size: -
j_call: TRBJ2-2
v_call: TRBV11-2
cdr3_aa: CASSLALEGAKTGELFF
cdr3_nt: TGTGCCAGCAGCTTAGCGTTAGAAGGGGCGAAGACCGGGGAGTTGTTTTTT

d_call: TRBD1
clone_size: -
j_call: TRBJ2-1
v_call: TRBV9
cdr3_aa: CASGAGDRGAHEQFF
cdr3_nt: TGTGCCAGCGGCGCGGGGGACAGGGGGGCCCATGAGCAGTTCTTC

d_call: TRBD1
clone_size: many
j_call: TRBJ1-4
v_call: TRBV5-1
cdr3_aa: CASSLAGGENEKLFF
cdr3_nt: TGCGCCAGCAGCTTGGCAGGGGGAGAGAATGAAAAACTGTTTTTT

d_call: TRBD1
clone_size: -
j_call: TRBJ2-2
v_call: TRBV4-2
cdr3_aa: CASSAGGHTGELFF
cdr3_nt: TGTGCCAGCAGCGCAGGGGGTCACACCGGGGAGCTGTTTTTT

d_call: -
clone_size: few
j_call: TRBJ2-7
v_call: TRBV5-4
cdr3_aa: CTSSLAGFSYEQYF
cdr3_nt: TGTACCAGCAGCTTGGCCGGTTTCTCCTACGAGCAGTACTTC

d_call: -
clone_size: many
j_call: TRBJ2-2
v_call: TRBV10-3
cdr3_aa: CAISESAGETGELFF
cdr3_nt: TGTGCCATCAGTGAGTCGGCCGGGGAAACCGGGGAGCTGTTTTTT

d_call: TRBD2
clone_size: -
j_call: TRBJ2-5
v_call: TRBV7-6
cdr3_aa: CASSLVVAGYQEIQYF
cdr3_nt: TGTGCCAGCAGCTTAGTAGTAGCGGGATACCAAGAGATCCAGTACTTC

d_call: TRBD2
clone_size: once
j_call: TRBJ2-5
v_call: TRBV11-2
cdr3_aa: CASSQTPSGGKETRYF
cdr3_nt: TGTGCCAGCAGCCAAACACCTAGCGGGGGGAAGGAGACCCGGTACTTC

d_call: TRBD2
clone_size: few
j_call: TRBJ2-5
v_call: TRBV4-1
cdr3_aa: CASSQTYFPGTSDQETQYF
cdr3_nt: TGCGCCAGCAGCCAAACTTACTTTCCCGGGACTAGCGACCAAGAGACCCAGTACTTC

d_call: -
clone_size: -
j_call: TRBJ2-1
v_call: TRBV6-2/TRBV6-3
cdr3_aa: CAGSLPGPYDEQFF
cdr3_nt: TGTGCCGGCAGTTTGCCCGGTCCATACGATGAACAGTTCTTC

d_call: TRBD2
clone_size: once
j_call: TRBJ2-3
v_call: TRBV5-1
cdr3_aa: CASSYRTRGGTDTQYF
cdr3_nt: TGCGCCAGCAGCTATAGGACACGGGGGGGCACAGATACGCAGTATTTT

d_call: -
clone_size: -
j_call: TRBJ1-6
v_call: TRBV27
cdr3_aa: CASSLSRDSPLHF
cdr3_nt: TGTGCCAGCAGTTTATCACGGGATTCACCCCTCCACTTT

d_call: TRBD2
clone_size: -
j_call: TRBJ2-2
v_call: TRBV4-3
cdr3_aa: CASGQSPSGNTGELFF
cdr3_nt: TGCGCCAGCGGCCAATCACCTAGCGGGAACACCGGGGAACTGTTTTTT

d_call: -
clone_size: -
j_call: TRBJ2-5
v_call: TRBV4-1
cdr3_aa: CAGSQDSPTRYF
cdr3_nt: TGCGCCGGCAGCCAAGATTCCCCGACCCGGTACTTC

d_call: -
clone_size: many
j_call: TRBJ1-1
v_call: TRBV28
cdr3_aa: CASSYPGDTEAFF
cdr3_nt: TGTGCCAGCAGTTACCCTGGCGACACTGAAGCTTTCTTT

d_call: -
clone_size: -
j_call: TRBJ2-3
v_call: TRBV6-2/TRBV6-3
cdr3_aa: CASSHRIGGDTQYF
cdr3_nt: TGTGCCAGCAGCCACAGGATAGGGGGTGATACGCAGTATTTT

d_call: TRBD2
clone_size: few
j_call: TRBJ2-1
v_call: TRBV7-3
cdr3_aa: CASGSSLANNEQFF
cdr3_nt: TGTGCCAGCGGCTCATCACTAGCGAACAATGAGCAGTTCTTC

d_call: -
clone_size: many
j_call: TRBJ2-7
v_call: TRBV12-3/TRBV12-4
cdr3_aa: CASSLWGQGRSYEQYF
cdr3_nt: TGTGCCAGCAGTTTATGGGGGCAAGGGAGATCCTACGAGCAGTACTTC

d_call: TRBD2
clone_size: -
j_call: TRBJ2-2
v_call: TRBV6-5
cdr3_aa: CASSLAVLTGKLFF
cdr3_nt: TGTGCCAGCAGTCTAGCGGTCCTAACCGGGAAGCTGTTTTTT

d_call: -
clone_size: many
j_call: TRBJ2-3
v_call: TRBV7-9
cdr3_aa: CASSLAQAGDTQYF
cdr3_nt: TGTGCCAGCAGCTTAGCCCAGGCTGGGGATACGCAGTATTTT

d_call: -
clone_size: -
j_call: TRBJ2-7
v_call: TRBV11-2
cdr3_aa: CASSFDGASYVQYF
cdr3_nt: TGTGCCAGCAGCTTTGACGGAGCCTCCTACGTGCAGTACTTC

d_call: -
clone_size: -
j_call: TRBJ2-3
v_call: TRBV6-6
cdr3_aa: CASCLIAGGVTDTQYF
cdr3_nt: TGCGCCAGCTGTCTCATCGCGGGTGGAGTCACAGATACGCAATATTTT

d_call: -
clone_size: once
j_call: TRBJ2-5
v_call: TRBV4-3
cdr3_aa: CASSHRVQGEETRYF
cdr3_nt: TGCGCCAGCAGCCATCGGGTACAGGGTGAGGAGACCCGGTACTTC

d_call: -
clone_size: few
j_call: TRBJ2-1
v_call: TRBV29-1
cdr3_aa: CSVVSQSSYNEQFF
cdr3_nt: TGCAGCGTTGTATCACAGTCGAGCTACAATGAGCAGTTCTTC

d_call: -
clone_size: -
j_call: TRBJ1-1
v_call: TRBV6-5
cdr3_aa: CASSIQGVIEAIF
cdr3_nt: TGTGCCAGCAGTATACAGGGTGTGATTGAAGCTATCTTT

d_call: -
clone_size: once
j_call: TRBJ1-1
v_call: TRBV7-9
cdr3_aa: CASSMDSREAFF
cdr3_nt: TGTGCCAGCAGCATGGACAGTAGGGAAGCTTTCTTT

d_call: -
clone_size: -
j_call: TRBJ1-6
v_call: TRBV6-6
cdr3_aa: CASSGGDSSLHF
cdr3_nt: TGTGCCAGCAGTGGGGGGGATTCATCCCTCCACTTT

d_call: -
clone_size: few
j_call: TRBJ2-2
v_call: TRBV4-3
cdr3_aa: CASSQDRSAVRGGELFF
cdr3_nt: TGCGCCAGCAGCCAAGATCGGTCGGCAGTCCGAGGCGGGGAGCTGTTTTTT

d_call: -
clone_size: -
j_call: TRBJ2-7
v_call: TRBV12-3/TRBV12-4
cdr3_aa: CASSSSYGQYF
cdr3_nt: TGTGCCAGCAGTTCTTCTTACGGACAGTACTTC